This entry lists 16 T cell receptor beta chains sequenced from one sample in a study of response to subunit inactivated influenza vaccine. MiXCR, applied by TCRdb to the RT-PCR reads, yields one record per CDR3 protein. The profile shows about 570,000 distinct CDR3 sequences, 12% of them singletons. The input for sequencing was PBMCs from blood, taken on the day of vaccination. The origin of the receptors is a man aged 50-60 years who received an inactivated influenza vaccine.

This clonotype was found a few times. The rearrangement uses TRBV20-1 and TRBJ1-1; D remains unclear. Germline CDR1 reads DFQATT; CDR2 reads SNEGSKA (reference sequence). V was trimmed by 0 bases and J by 7 bases, leaving 18 bases between them. The CDR3 runs to 15 residues. The DNA of the CDR3 is TGCAGTGCTAGAGATTCCACTCCCGGGAAGAATGAAGCTTTCTTT. Its protein is CSARDSTPGKNEAFF.

This clonotype was observed at least ten times. The V gene is TRBV9, the J gene TRBJ2-1, with 9 bases lining up with TRBD1. This CDR3 spans 16 amino acids. Germline CDR1 SGDLS, CDR2 YYNGEE. Germline trimming cut 3 bases from V and 6 bases from J; bases unmatched to any gene: 10. CDR3 coding DNA: TGTGCCAGCAGCGCCCCGAGGACAGGGGCGTCCAATGAGCAGTTCTTC. Translating it yields CASSAPRTGASNEQFF.

This clonotype was seen a few times. V and J are TRBV20-1 and TRBJ2-7; 10 bases fit TRBD1. J lost 1 base, V lost 3 bases, and 3 bases had no gene match. The CDR3 sequence is 14 residues long. Germline loops: CDR1 DFQATT, CDR2 SNEGSKA (reference sequence). CDR3 loop: CSARWGQGSYEQYF. The CDR3 nucleotides are TGCAGTGCTAGGTGGGGACAGGGGTCCTACGAGCAGTACTTC.

The CDR3 bases are TGTGCCAGCAGTTTGGGGGTCCGGCGGGGGAACTCCTACGAGCAGTACTTC. Its protein is CASSLGVRRGNSYEQYF. This chain joins TRBV12-3 or TRBV12-4 and TRBJ2-7; 7 bases are shared with TRBD2. Trimming at V came to 3 bases and at J to 0 bases, leaving 11 bases not matched to a gene. This CDR3 is 17 amino acids long.

This chain links TRBV7-8 with TRBJ2-7; D is undetermined. Germline CDR1 and CDR2: SGHVS and FQNEAQ. The CDR3 loop spans 16 amino acids. V was pared by 1 base and J by 3 bases, with 16 bases between. As DNA, the CDR3 is TGTGCCAGCAGCTTAGGTGAACCTAAAAGACTCTACGAGCAGTACTTC. Its translation: CASSLGEPKRLYEQYF.

V is TRBV6-5 and J is TRBJ2-2; TRBD2 is a possible D gene (6 bases). Looked up from germline, CDR1 is MNHEY and CDR2 is SVGAGI. The CDR3 covers 16 residues. The germline V and J ends were trimmed by 1 base and 4 bases, with 13 bases remaining between them. Written as DNA, the CDR3 is TGTGCCAGCAGTTACTACACTAGCTTAGGCACCGGGGAGCTGTTTTTT. Residues: CASSYYTSLGTGELFF.

This clonotype was picked up a small number of times. The chain carries TRBV20-1 and TRBJ2-3; the match to TRBD2 covers 8 bases. The CDR3 covers 13 residues. Germline V CDR1 and CDR2: DFQATT, SNEGSKA (reference sequence). With 5 bases clipped from V and 4 bases from J, the junction kept 5 bases outside the gene matches. The CDR3 region has the DNA TGCAGTGCTGAACTAGCGGACCCAGATACGCAGTATTTT. Translated: CSAELADPDTQYF.

This clonotype was seen more than once but under ten times. The chain joins TRBV5-1 to TRBJ1-2; no reliable D call. Germline V gives CDR1 SGHRS, CDR2 YFSETQ. V was trimmed by 0 bases and J by 5 bases, leaving 14 bases between them. The CDR3 contains 15 residues. This CDR3 reads CASSLELRRDYGYTF. The CDR3 DNA follows: TGCGCCAGCAGCTTGGAACTGCGCCGGGATTATGGCTACACCTTC.

Turning to this clonotype: At one end, the junction sequence differs from germline, possibly due to a read error. The V call is TRBV6-1, the J call TRBJ1-2; the D gene is possibly TRBD1 (5 bases). There are 14 residues in the CDR3. Germline assignment: CDR1 MNHNS and CDR2 SASEGT. CDR3 sequence reads: CASRETVSNYGYTF. CDR3 DNA: TGTGCCAGCAGAGAGACAGTCTCTAATTATGGCTACACCTTC.

This clonotype was counted ten times or more. This sequence joins TRBV29-1 and TRBJ2-7; TRBD1 is a possible D gene (7 bases). The germline V gene has CDR1 SQVTM and CDR2 ANQGSEA. Trimming removed 7 bases from V and 7 bases from J, with 17 bases in between. CDR3 length: 12 residues. As DNA, the CDR3 is TGCAGCGCCGTCTCCCCAGGGGGGGAGCAGTACTTC. Translation gives CSAVSPGGEQYF.

In its sample, this clonotype was seen a few times. V is TRBV5-1 and J is TRBJ2-1; a weak D match, TRBD2 (6 bases). Trimming pared 4 bases from V and 6 bases from J, leaving 11 bases between. Per germline, CDR1 SGHRS and CDR2 YFSETQ. CDR3 length equals 13 residues. The DNA for the CDR3 is TGCGCCAGCAGCCCCACACTAGCCAATGAGCAGTTCTTC. Protein product: CASSPTLANEQFF.

This clonotype was seen at least ten times. J is TRBJ2-1 and V is TRBV12-3 or TRBV12-4; the D gene is possibly TRBD1 (6 bases). The CDR3 is 11 residues long. Trimming removed 8 bases at V and 6 bases at J, with 8 bases between. CDR3 loop: CASRQVNEQFF. The CDR3 DNA follows: TGTGCCAGCCGACAGGTCAATGAGCAGTTCTTC.

This clonotype was picked up a small number of times. The chain carries TRBV20-1 and TRBJ1-1; D remains ambiguous. The CDR3 totals 15 residues. V was cut by 2 bases and J by 2 bases, with 15 bases left in between. Germline values: CDR1 DFQATT, CDR2 SNEGSKA (reference sequence). The CDR3 loop reads CSARKPQVFNTEAFF. The DNA of the CDR3 is TGCAGTGCTAGAAAACCCCAGGTCTTTAACACTGAAGCTTTCTTT.

At least ten counts were recorded for this clonotype. The chain links TRBV12-3 or TRBV12-4 to TRBJ2-2, with 10 positions matching TRBD1. The CDR3 consists of 17 residues. Trimming took 7 bases from V and 3 from J; bases not matched to a gene: 11. The chain's CDR3 is CASTSRAGQGYTGELFF. The DNA for the CDR3 is TGTGCCAGCACCTCCCGAGCGGGACAGGGGTACACCGGGGAGCTGTTTTTT.

This clonotype was seen more than once but under ten times. The chain has TRBV5-1 and TRBJ2-5; 13 bases align to TRBD2. After removal of 4 bases from V and 2 bases from J, the junction contained 5 bases not matched to a gene. CDR1 is SGHRS and CDR2 is YFSETQ in the germline V gene. The CDR3 is made up of 16 amino acids. Here the CDR3 DNA reads TGCGCCAGCAGCGTCTCACTAGCGGGGGGGCAAGAGACCCAGTACTTC. Amino acid sequence: CASSVSLAGGQETQYF.

This clonotype was seen at least ten times. This rearrangement joins TRBV5-1 to TRBJ1-5; possibly TRBD1 for D (5 bases). Germline V gives CDR1 SGHRS, CDR2 YFSETQ. V gave up 1 base and J gave up 0 bases, with 8 bases separating them. The CDR3 consists of 15 residues. The CDR3 spells CASSLQGYSNQPQHF. The DNA for the CDR3 is TGCGCCAGCAGCTTGCAGGGTTATAGCAATCAGCCCCAGCATTTT.